These 15 T cell receptor beta chains were sequenced from one sample in a study of CXCR3-negative and CXCR3-positive naive CD8 T cells. Findings and limits, study-wide: TRB CDR3 hydrophobicity was greater in CXCR3-positive naive cells than in CXCR3-negative naive cells.

Libraries were UMI-labeled 5' RACE TRB cDNA. For each CDR3 protein, TCRdb gives one entry from its re-call of the 5' RACE reads, without DNA. In all, the sample yields about 50,000 distinct CDR3 sequences. Their antigens remain unidentified. Sequencing was carried out using naive CXCR3+ CD8+ T cells from blood. Sample subset: CD45RO-CCR7+CD27+CD95- naive CD8+ T cells expressing CXCR3 (TNR3+). These receptors were obtained from a human donor in good health. Some clones in this sample may be carry-over from other donors' samples.

CDR3 loop: CASSVSDTGSIPGGNEKLFF. V is TRBV5-5 and J is TRBJ1-4; TCRdb outputs TRBD1, but without DNA this stays unchecked. This CDR3 contains 20 residues. CDR1 SGHKS and CDR2 YYEKEE come from the germline V gene (reference sequence).

The V gene is TRBV3-1, the J gene TRBJ2-7; TCRdb gives TRBD2 as the D gene, but with no DNA this cannot be confirmed. Germline V gives CDR1 LGHDT, CDR2 YNNKEL (reference sequence). This CDR3 is 19 amino acids long. CDR3 loop: CASSPRRTSGLISSYEQYF.

V usage is TRBV5-1 and J usage is TRBJ2-4; the D call of TRBD2 rests on TCRdb alone, since no DNA is present to check it. The CDR3 length is 14 residues. Looked up from germline, CDR1 is SGHRS and CDR2 is YFSETQ. The CDR3 loop is CASSLVPEEDIQYF.

V and J are TRBV7-3 and TRBJ1-2; TCRdb's D call, TRBD1, is unchecked because there is no DNA. This CDR3 has 15 residues. The germline V gene encodes CDR1 SGHTA and CDR2 FQGTGA. The CDR3 region is CASSFNIGGNYGYTF.

The V and J genes are TRBV10-1 and TRBJ2-7; without DNA, the TCRdb call of TRBD2 cannot be checked. CDR3 length: 13 residues. The germline V gene has CDR1 WNHNN and CDR2 SYGVQD (reference sequence). CDR3 sequence: CASSASGEYEQYF.

The chain is built from TRBV13 and TRBJ2-7; TCRdb calls TRBD2, which cannot be checked without DNA. The V gene's germline CDR1 is PRHDT and CDR2 FYEKMQ (reference sequence). The CDR3 sequence is 15 residues long. The CDR3 here is CASSLDQRNTYEQYF.

The CDR3 here is CASTEIQRRDTGELFF. The chain couples TRBV2 to TRBJ2-2; the D gene TCRdb calls, TRBD2, cannot be checked with no DNA. Germline CDR1 SNHLY, CDR2 FYNNEI. This CDR3 contains 16 residues.

The chain employs TRBV29-1 and TRBJ2-3; the TCRdb D gene call, TRBD2, has no DNA to confirm it. The CDR3 is 14 residues long. CDR1 is SQVTM and CDR2 is ANQGSEA in the germline V gene. CDR3 sequence: CSVELAIATDTQYF.

The chain uses TRBV11-2 and TRBJ2-1. Germline V lookup: CDR1 SGHAT, CDR2 FQNNGV. This CDR3 comprises 13 residues. The CDR3: CASTTIPYNEQFF.

Considering frequency, this clonotype is medium-sized. The chain is built from TRBV4-3 and TRBJ1-5; TCRdb calls TRBD1, which cannot be checked without DNA. Germline V gene sequence: CDR1 LGHNA, CDR2 YSLEER. This CDR3 contains 14 residues. The CDR3 sequence is CASSIRTGDQPQHF.

The rearrangement joins TRBV5-1 to TRBJ2-3. The CDR3 runs 13 residues. Germline assignment: CDR1 SGHRS and CDR2 YFSETQ. CDR3 sequence: CASSQESTDTKYF.

The J gene is TRBJ1-1, the V gene TRBV28; TCRdb's assignment of TRBD1 cannot be checked, as there is no DNA. This CDR3 is 16 amino acids long. Germline-derived CDR1 and CDR2 are MDHEN and SYDVKM. The chain's CDR3 is CASSSPTWGLNTEAFF.

The chain combines TRBV6-5 with TRBJ2-7; TCRdb designates TRBD1, a call that cannot be tested without DNA. CDR1 and CDR2 (germline): MNHEY, SVGAGI. CDR3 length: 14 amino acids. CDR3 region: CASSNGGGSYEQYF.

This sequence joins TRBV4-2 and TRBJ2-7; TCRdb indicates TRBD1, and absent DNA this call remains unverified. This CDR3 has 13 residues. The germline V gene has CDR1 LGHNA and CDR2 YNFKEQ. The CDR3 reads CASSPGAAYEQYF.

The chain has TRBV4-1 and TRBJ2-3; the TCRdb D gene call, TRBD2, has no DNA to confirm it. CDR3 length: 14 amino acids. CDR1 and CDR2 (germline): MGHRA, YSYEKL. CDR3 sequence: CASNQAGGTDTQYF.